The T cell receptor beta chain described here comes from a study of regulatory T cells in long-lasting Graves disease. Turning to the study itself: Positive TSH receptor antibodies alongside over 5 years of antithyroid drugs were what marked Graves' disease as persistent.

Overall study results and limits: Between persistent patients, 2,500 to 3,500 public clonotypes were shared, exceeding the roughly 1,000 shared between new patients. Lower TCR diversity was seen in persistent Graves' patients than in newly diagnosed ones. Segments TRBV28, TRBJ1-2 and TRBJ2-5 showed preferential usage in persistent disease.

CDR3 length equals 13 residues. The V end lost 5 bases, the J end lost 4 bases, and 14 bases lay between the germline ends. Germline CDR1 reads DFQATT; CDR2 reads SNEGSKA (reference sequence). This clonotype was recorded at least ten times. No antigen is known for it. Time point here: persistent/refractory GD, antithyroid drugs over 5 years with positive TRAb. PBMC RNA was the source of the TCR library. In building TCR beta libraries, iRepertoire HTBI primers were used together with Arm-PCR of CDR3 regions. TCRdb used MiXCR to reprocess the multiplex PCR reads, holding one entry per CDR3 protein. Among about 660,000 distinct CDR3 sequences listed, around 30% were seen once.

This sequence joins TRBV20-1 and TRBJ1-1, with D unclear. The specimen was peripheral blood mononuclear cells (PBMCs), collected when the disease was refractory, from a patient treated with antithyroid drugs. This receptor was identified in a female donor with Graves disease. The CDR3 protein is CSARIDRLTEAFF. As DNA, the CDR3 is TGCAGTGCTCGAATTGACCGACTCACTGAAGCTTTCTTT.